This T cell receptor (beta chain) was captured in a study of technical replicates of blood from a handful of donors. Some clones are missing from TCRdb's copy, which holds only in-frame ones; the method was immunoSEQ multiplex PCR. The table records about 83,000 clones, around 96% of them present only once. V shed 1 base and J shed 0 bases, with 5 bases lying between them. The CDR3 is made up of 14 amino acids. Per the germline V gene, CDR1 is LNHNV and CDR2 is YYDKDF (reference sequence). J is TRBJ2-3 and V is TRBV15; D gene uncertain. Sequenced input: T cells isolated from PBMCs. The receptor comes from a human donor in good health. The CDR3 DNA reads as TGTGCCACCAGCAGAGGGGCTAGCACAGATACGCAGTATTTT. Its translation: CATSRGASTDTQYF.